This T cell receptor beta chain was captured by sequencing in a study of human T cells and chemical hapten exposure. TCRdb reprocessed the RACE reads via MiXCR and lists one record per CDR3 protein. The sample includes tens of thousands of distinct CDR3 sequences, roughly 9.1% seen only once; the top ten take around 3.6%. There are 15 residues in the CDR3. CDR1 SEHNR and CDR2 FQNEAQ come from the germline V gene (reference sequence). V lost 4 bases and J lost 6, with 18 bases in between. Time point meaning: pre-sensitization, week 0. The treatment here: therapeutic diphenylcyclopropenone sensitization with weekly scalp DPC.

Specimen: whole blood, collected in connection with sensitization to the hapten diphenylcyclopropenone (DPC). The chain links TRBV7-9 to TRBJ1-2, with unresolved D. The receptor was isolated from a woman between 40 and 50 years old with alopecia areata. Some clones in this sample may be carry-over from other donors' samples. CDR3 nucleotides: TGTGCCAGCAGCTCCAACATTGTTACCACCAATGGCTACACCTTC. Amino acid sequence: CASSSNIVTTNGYTF.